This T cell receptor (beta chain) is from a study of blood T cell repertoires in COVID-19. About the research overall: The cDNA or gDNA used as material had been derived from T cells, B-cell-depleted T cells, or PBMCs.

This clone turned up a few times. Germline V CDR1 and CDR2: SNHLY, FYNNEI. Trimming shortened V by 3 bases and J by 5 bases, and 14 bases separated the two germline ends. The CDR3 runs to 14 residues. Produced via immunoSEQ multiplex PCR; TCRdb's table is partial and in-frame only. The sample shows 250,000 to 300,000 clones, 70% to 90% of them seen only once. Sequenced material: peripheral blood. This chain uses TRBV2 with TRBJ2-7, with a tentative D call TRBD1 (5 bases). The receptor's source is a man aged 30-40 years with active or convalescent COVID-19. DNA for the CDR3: TGTGCCAGCAGTGATAGTCCTGCAGGGCACGAGCAGTACTTC. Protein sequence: CASSDSPAGHEQYF.